A selection of T cell receptor beta chains follows, all from one sample in a study of blood T cell repertoires in COVID-19. The data were produced by immunoSEQ multiplex PCR, yet TCRdb's version contains in-frame clones alone and is incomplete. The sample carries around 250,000 clones, roughly 80% recorded once. Specimen: peripheral blood. These receptors were taken from a woman younger than 35 with acute or convalescent COVID-19. CDR3s include the opening cysteine and the closing phenylalanine or tryptophan. A D gene is named only where the DNA matches it firmly. A clone size is listed for some rows: how often the clone was seen (once, few, many), or a class if it is expanded.

len | j_gene | v_gene | d_gene | abundance | CDR3aa | CDR3nt
11 | TRBJ1-6 | TRBV11-2 | - | - | CASSSGQPRRF | TGTGCCAGCAGCTCCGGCCAGCCTCGGAGGTTT
14 | TRBJ1-3 | TRBV6-5 | - | - | CASSYNQQGNTIYF | TGTGCCAGCAGTTACAACCAACAGGGAAACACCATATATTTT
13 | TRBJ1-2 | TRBV15 | - | - | CATSRDQNGGYTF | TGTGCCACCAGCAGAGATCAGAATGGTGGCTACACCTTC
15 | TRBJ2-7 | TRBV15 | - | once | CATSSSLGSPYEQYF | TGTGCCACCAGCTCCAGTTTGGGGAGCCCCTACGAGCAGTACTTC
13 | TRBJ1-2 | TRBV6-2/TRBV6-3 | TRBD1 | - | CASSYDRGYGYTF | TGTGCCAGCAGTTACGACAGGGGCTATGGCTACACCTTC
13 | TRBJ1-1 | TRBV27 | - | - | CASSLNSGTEAFF | TGTGCCAGCAGCCTAAACTCAGGCACTGAAGCTTTCTTT
15 | TRBJ1-1 | TRBV13 | TRBD1 | - | CASSLLGQANTEAFF | TGTGCCAGCAGCTTGCTGGGACAGGCGAACACTGAAGCTTTCTTT
16 | TRBJ2-1 | TRBV18 | TRBD2 | once | CASSLVIAGGDNEQFF | TGTGCCAGCTCACTAGTCATAGCGGGAGGAGACAATGAGCAGTTCTTC
17 | TRBJ1-1 | TRBV28 | TRBD1 | - | CASSLLATGAKNTEAFF | TGTGCCAGCAGTTTACTCGCGACAGGGGCAAAGAACACTGAAGCTTTCTTT
16 | TRBJ2-7 | TRBV18 | TRBD2 | many | CASSPASGRATSEQYF | TGTGCCAGCTCACCCGCTAGCGGGAGGGCCACCTCCGAGCAGTACTTC
19 | TRBJ2-7 | TRBV13 | TRBD2 | once | CASSLGLISPGLVTHEQYF | TGTGCCAGCAGCTTAGGCCTAATTTCTCCGGGACTAGTGACCCACGAGCAGTACTTC
16 | TRBJ1-5 | TRBV18 | - | - | CASSLRDRKGIQPQHF | TGTGCCAGCTCACTAAGAGATCGAAAGGGGATTCAGCCCCAGCATTTT
16 | TRBJ1-6 | TRBV3-1/TRBV3-2 | - | - | CASSQNSGGYNSPLHF | TGTGCCAGCAGCCAAAATTCCGGGGGCTATAATTCACCCCTCCACTTT
17 | TRBJ1-3 | TRBV6-1 | - | - | CASSEYGVMSSGNTIYF | TGTGCCAGCAGTGAATACGGGGTCATGAGCTCTGGAAACACCATATATTTT
13 | TRBJ2-7 | TRBV7-2 | - | - | CASSFDRAYEQYF | TGTGCCAGCAGCTTCGACAGAGCCTACGAGCAGTACTTC
15 | TRBJ1-5 | TRBV18 | - | once | CASSPGGTGNQPQHF | TGTGCCAGCTCACCAGGGGGGACTGGTAATCAGCCCCAGCATTTT
13 | TRBJ2-3 | TRBV29-1 | - | - | CSGSSSGWDTQYF | TGCAGCGGGAGCAGTAGCGGATGGGATACGCAGTATTTT
16 | TRBJ1-5 | TRBV27 | TRBD1 | - | CASSRRQGLGNQPQHF | TGTGCCAGCAGCCGAAGACAGGGCCTGGGCAATCAGCCCCAGCATTTT
16 | TRBJ2-2 | TRBV7-9 | TRBD2 | - | CASSGSGSSGTGELFF | TGTGCCAGCAGCGGGAGTGGTTCTAGCGGGACCGGGGAGCTGTTTTTT
15 | TRBJ2-1 | TRBV5-8 | TRBD1 | once | CASSLAGQGADEQFF | TGTGCCAGCAGCTTGGCCGGACAGGGGGCTGATGAGCAGTTCTTC
14 | TRBJ1-6 | TRBV28 | - | - | CASRIGGVTVALHF | TGTGCCAGCAGAATAGGAGGGGTCACCGTGGCCCTCCACTTT
16 | TRBJ1-2 | TRBV4-3 | - | - | CASSQDWGRLSYGYTF | TGCGCCAGCAGCCAAGATTGGGGCCGCCTGAGCTATGGCTACACCTTC
16 | TRBJ2-7 | TRBV7-2 | TRBD2 | - | CASSTTSGIQSYEQYF | TGTGCCAGCAGCACGACTAGCGGGATACAATCCTACGAGCAGTACTTC
16 | TRBJ2-7 | TRBV7-2 | TRBD1 | - | CASSLRGQGFPYEQYF | TGTGCCAGCAGCTTAAGGGGACAGGGGTTTCCCTACGAGCAGTACTTC
14 | TRBJ1-5 | TRBV19 | - | - | CASSIRQEIQPQHF | TGTGCCAGTAGTATTAGACAGGAGATACAGCCCCAGCATTTT
14 | TRBJ1-6 | TRBV18 | TRBD1 | - | CASSPGTGPSDLHF | TGTGCCAGCTCACCGGGGACAGGGCCGAGCGACCTCCACTTT
16 | TRBJ2-3 | TRBV2 | TRBD1 | - | CASSEDRGYITDTQYF | TGTGCCAGCAGCGAGGACAGGGGTTACATCACAGATACGCAGTATTTT
11 | TRBJ2-1 | TRBV28 | - | - | CASSYAGEQFF | TGTGCCAGCAGTTATGCGGGTGAGCAGTTCTTC
11 | TRBJ1-2 | TRBV4-3 | - | - | CASSQGSAYTF | TGCGCCAGCAGCCAAGGGTCAGCGTACACCTTC
18 | TRBJ2-1 | TRBV4-3 | TRBD2 | - | CASSQDHPSGSGYNEQFF | TGCGCCAGCAGCCAAGATCACCCTAGCGGGAGTGGCTACAATGAGCAGTTCTTC
13 | TRBJ1-1 | TRBV7-2 | - | - | CASSRQGWAEAFF | TGTGCCAGCAGCCGCCAGGGGTGGGCCGAAGCTTTCTTT
16 | TRBJ1-2 | TRBV7-2 | TRBD1 | - | CASSLDRALTNYGYTF | TGTGCCAGCAGCTTGGACAGGGCTCTCACTAACTATGGCTACACCTTC
15 | TRBJ1-5 | TRBV10-3 | - | - | CAISEQGEVNQPQHF | TGTGCCATCAGTGAGCAAGGGGAGGTCAATCAGCCCCAGCATTTT
16 | TRBJ2-3 | TRBV15 | TRBD1 | - | CATSVGQGVFTDTQYF | TGTGCCACCAGCGTGGGGCAGGGGGTTTTCACAGATACGCAGTATTTT
19 | TRBJ1-5 | TRBV6-2/TRBV6-3 | - | - | CASSYRDKALFLSNQPQHF | TGTGCCAGCAGTTACCGGGACAAGGCCCTTTTTTTGAGCAATCAGCCCCAGCATTTT
17 | TRBJ2-7 | TRBV7-2 | TRBD1 | - | CASSLGRVQGEAYEQYF | TGTGCCAGCAGCTTAGGCCGGGTACAGGGGGAAGCCTACGAGCAGTACTTC
15 | TRBJ1-1 | TRBV14 | - | few | CASSQVTGWDTEAFF | TGTGCCAGCAGCCAAGTCACAGGTTGGGACACTGAAGCTTTCTTT
16 | TRBJ2-3 | TRBV29-1 | TRBD2 | - | CSVSPHSGSGTDTQYF | TGCAGCGTTTCTCCTCATAGCGGGAGTGGCACAGATACGCAGTATTTT
15 | TRBJ2-1 | TRBV19 | TRBD2 | - | CASTFRAGDYNEQFF | TGTGCCAGTACCTTCCGGGCGGGGGACTACAATGAGCAGTTCTTC
14 | TRBJ2-5 | TRBV29-1 | TRBD2 | - | CSVRGTSGLETQYF | TGCAGCGTCCGAGGGACTAGCGGGTTGGAGACCCAGTACTTC
17 | TRBJ2-1 | TRBV4-3 | TRBD2 | - | CASSQDGVGGYKGEQFF | TGCGCCAGCAGCCAAGATGGAGTGGGAGGGTATAAAGGAGAGCAGTTCTTC
17 | TRBJ2-3 | TRBV7-8 | TRBD2 | - | CASSLISGTSSTDTQYF | TGTGCCAGCAGCTTAATTAGCGGGACGTCTAGCACAGATACGCAGTATTTT
15 | TRBJ2-1 | TRBV27 | TRBD1 | - | CASTTGQSSYNEQFF | TGTGCCAGCACTACGGGACAGAGCTCCTACAATGAGCAGTTCTTC